The 12 T cell receptor beta chains in this list originate from one sample, sequenced in a study of blood T cells in healthy people across ages. The use of a sample-barcoded 5' primer and a J-beta primer mix characterized a second PCR of roughly 6 to 11 cycles. TCRdb used MiXCR to reprocess the 5' RACE reads, holding one entry per CDR3 protein. Among 1.5 million to 1.8 million distinct CDR3 sequences, approximately 43% were seen once, and the ten largest hold about 3.8%. The material sequenced was blood. These receptors all stem from a woman aged 18-29 years in good health.

In this sample, this clonotype turned up a few times. The chain joins TRBV27 to TRBJ2-1, with no clear D. This CDR3 contains 13 residues. V dropped 6 bases and J dropped 3 bases, with 9 bases sitting between them. CDR1 and CDR2 from the germline V gene are MNHEY and SMNVEV (reference sequence). In DNA, the CDR3 is TGTGCCAGCAGCATGGCCAGCTACAATGAGCAGTTCTTC. As protein: CASSMASYNEQFF.

Comment on this clonotype: This may stem from a read error, because a much larger clone lies one nucleotide away. This chain joins TRBV7-2 and TRBJ2-1, with D maybe TRBD2 (5 bases). The J call is doubtful: the DNA matches TRBJ2-7 better. Germline CDR1 SGHTA, CDR2 FQGNSA. The CDR3 runs to 15 residues. CDR3 region: CASSLDFSSYNEQYF. DNA of the CDR3: TGTGCCAGCAGCCTGGACTTCAGCTCCTACAATGAGCAGTACTTC.

The chain joins TRBV11-2 to TRBJ2-4; 9 bases line up with TRBD2. The CDR3 runs to 12 residues. Per the germline V gene, CDR1 is SGHAT and CDR2 is FQNNGV. The V and J ends lost 6 bases and 11 bases, in that order; junction bases with no gene match: 5. The DNA of the CDR3 is TGTGCCAGCAGTCCTAGCGGGGCTTTTCAGTACTTC. Translated, it gives CASSPSGAFQYF.

For the CDR3, the DNA is TGTGCCACCAGCACCGGGACAGAACTAGCCAAAAACATTCAGTACTTC. Protein product: CATSTGTELAKNIQYF. This chain connects TRBV15 to TRBJ2-4; 7 bases line up with TRBD1. The V segment lost 4 bases and the J segment 0 bases; nucleotides outside the gene matches: 6. Germline loops: CDR1 LNHNV, CDR2 YYDKDF (reference sequence). The CDR3 is made up of 16 amino acids.

The V call is TRBV6-2 or TRBV6-3, the J call TRBJ1-4; 7 bases are a match to TRBD1. The CDR3 length is 15 residues. J was trimmed by 7 bases and V by 6 bases; bases with no gene match: 11. Germline CDR1 MNHEY, CDR2 SVGEGT. The CDR3 spells CASSQWRDRAEKLFF. The CDR3 DNA sequence: TGTGCCAGCAGCCAATGGCGGGACAGAGCTGAAAAACTGTTTTTT.

The chain joins TRBV4-3 to TRBJ2-4, with 9 bases matching TRBD2. The closer fit of TRBJ2-7 to the DNA end suggests the J call may be wrong. This CDR3 has 16 amino acids. CDR1 LGHNA and CDR2 YSLEER come from the germline V gene. CDR3 coding DNA: TGCGCCAGCAGCCAAGATCGTAGCGGGGGAATCTACGAGCAGTACTTC. Translated, it gives CASSQDRSGGIYEQYF.

This sequence joins TRBV20-1 and TRBJ1-1; D perhaps matches TRBD1 (5 bases). V gave up 6 bases and J gave up 6 bases, with 23 bases separating them. CDR1 is DFQATT and CDR2 is SNEGSKA in the germline V gene (reference sequence). The CDR3 is 15 amino acids. CDR3 nucleotides: TGCAGTGCCCCACCCCGGGACGGAAGAACGGCTGAAGCTTTCTTT. Encoded protein: CSAPPRDGRTAEAFF.

The rearrangement uses TRBV6-2 or TRBV6-3 and TRBJ2-1; D is uncertain. The end of the DNA fits TRBJ2-7 better, so the J call may be wrong. The CDR3 sequence is 14 residues long. Germline CDR1 reads MNHEY; CDR2 reads SVGEGT. CDR3 sequence (DNA): TGTGCCAGCACCAGCAAGGGTCGCCACAATGAGCAGTACTTC. This sequence encodes CASTSKGRHNEQYF.

This clonotype was recorded a few times. This chain links TRBV12-3 or TRBV12-4 with TRBJ1-6; D not certain. This CDR3 contains 14 residues. V was shortened by 3 bases and J by 6 bases, with 9 bases between the two germline ends. CDR3 region: CASSFGRANSPLHF. CDR3 DNA sequence: TGTGCCAGCAGTTTTGGTAGGGCTAATTCACCCCTCCACTTT.

The chain links TRBV7-2 to TRBJ2-1; 9 bases fit TRBD2. This CDR3 has 13 residues. Germline-derived CDR1 and CDR2 are SGHTA and FQGNSA. J lost 12 bases, V lost 5 bases, and 8 bases had no gene match. In DNA, the CDR3 is TGTGCCAGCAGCCCCATAGCGGGAGCTGGGCAGTTCTTC. Its translation: CASSPIAGAGQFF.

This chain connects TRBV14 to TRBJ2-7; TRBD1 matches at 9 bases. J lost 2 bases, V lost 4 bases, and 6 bases had no gene match. Germline-derived CDR1 and CDR2 are SGHDN and FVKESK. CDR3 length: 15 amino acids. The CDR3 DNA reads as TGTGCCAGCAGCCGAACGGGACAGGGTACCTACGAGCAGTACTTC. Translation: CASSRTGQGTYEQYF.

Of note for this clonotype: A read error is possible here, since a much larger clone lies one base away. The rearrangement joins TRBV29-1 to TRBJ2-3; possible D gene TRBD1, 5 bases. Per the germline V gene, CDR1 is SQVTM and CDR2 is ANQGSEA. The CDR3 covers 14 residues. The germline V and J ends were trimmed by 6 bases and 2 bases, with 15 bases remaining between them. The CDR3 DNA reads TGCAGCGTCGCCAGCCGGACAACCACAGATACGCAGTATTTT. Amino acid sequence: CSVASRTTTDTQYF.